Each of the 24 T cell receptor beta chains below was sequenced from the same sample in a study of cytotoxic CD8 clonotypes in ibrutinib-treated CLL. The protocol was immunoSEQ multiplex PCR, while the TCRdb copy is restricted to in-frame clones and leaves out a portion. The sample yields 65,000 to 95,000 clones, 86% seen once. Sequenced here: PBMCs, sampled before ibrutinib treatment. These receptors were taken from a human donor with chronic lymphocytic leukemia.

This rearrangement joins TRBV7-2 to TRBJ2-1, with 10 positions matching TRBD2. The germline CDR1 and CDR2 sequences are SGHTA and FQGNSA. The CDR3 consists of 14 residues. After removal of 2 bases from V and 5 bases from J, the junction contained 0 bases not matched to a gene. In DNA form, the CDR3 reads TGTGCCAGCAGCTTACTAGCGGGAGACAATGAGCAGTTCTTC. Encoded protein: CASSLLAGDNEQFF.

The chain couples TRBV6-1 to TRBJ1-4, with D possibly being TRBD1 (6 bases). The CDR3 length is 16 residues. CDR1 and CDR2 (germline): MNHNS, SASEGT. V shed 2 bases and J shed 8 bases, with 18 bases lying between them. CDR3 loop: CASSELARGPQEKLFF. The CDR3 DNA follows: TGTGCCAGCAGTGAATTGGCCCGGGGGCCCCAGGAAAAACTGTTTTTT.

V is TRBV9 and J is TRBJ1-2, with 12 bases that match TRBD1. The germline CDR1 and CDR2 sequences are SGDLS and YYNGEE. With 3 bases clipped from V and 12 bases from J, the junction kept 9 bases outside the gene matches. This CDR3 region has 14 residues. The CDR3 nucleotides are TGTGCCAGCAGCGAGACCGGGACAGGGGGCACCCACACCTTC. Its protein is CASSETGTGGTHTF.

This chain uses TRBV18 with TRBJ1-1, with unresolved D. The CDR3 spans 13 residues. Germline values: CDR1 KGHSH, CDR2 LQKENI. The V gene lost 6 bases and the J gene lost 3 bases, with 11 bases spanning the gap. The CDR3 DNA reads as TGTGCCAGCTCCGGAGATTGGGACACTGAAGCTTTCTTT. Protein sequence: CASSGDWDTEAFF.

The genes are TRBV7-9 and TRBJ2-7, with a weak D call TRBD1 (6 bases). The CDR3 is 15 residues long. Trimming took off 5 bases at V and 2 bases at J, with 16 bases between the two ends. Germline CDR1 reads SEHNR; CDR2 reads FQNEAQ (reference sequence). CDR3 sequence: CASSPTAGATYEQYF. As DNA, the CDR3 is TGTGCCAGCAGCCCGACGGCAGGGGCCACCTACGAGCAGTACTTC. Variable domain in full (rest from reference TRBV7-9 and TRBJ2-7): DTGVSQNPRHKITKRGQNVTFRCDPISEHNRLYWYRQTLGQGPEFLTYFQNEAQLEKSRLLSDRFSAERPKGSFSTLEIQRTEQGDSAMYLCASSPTAGATYEQYFGPGTRLTVT.

The V gene is TRBV19, the J gene TRBJ2-2, with D hard to call. The V and J ends lost 5 bases and 6 bases respectively, with 7 bases between them. CDR3 length equals 12 residues. From germline, CDR1 is LNHDA and CDR2 SQIVND (reference sequence). CDR3 sequence: CASSPRPGELFF. CDR3 in DNA: TGTGCCAGTAGTCCAAGACCCGGGGAGCTGTTTTTT.

This sequence joins TRBV4-1 and TRBJ1-1; no reliable D call. CDR3 size: 15 residues. In germline, CDR1 is MGHRA, CDR2 YSYEKL. The V gene lost 0 bases and the J gene lost 8 bases, with 16 bases spanning the gap. The CDR3, as DNA: TGCGCCAGCAGCCAAGATGTTGCAAGGGAGTTCGAAGCTTTCTTT. Protein: CASSQDVAREFEAFF.

This clone has just one count. V is TRBV6-1 and J is TRBJ2-7, with D possibly matching TRBD1 (5 bases). Deletions cut 3 bases from V and 1 base from J, with 16 bases between. The CDR3 loop spans 16 amino acids. Germline loops: CDR1 MNHNS, CDR2 SASEGT. CDR3 bases: TGTGCCAGCAGTGATACAGGTGGGCCTAGTTCCTACGAGCAGTACTTC. Translated, it gives CASSDTGGPSSYEQYF.

The chain recombines TRBV7-6 with TRBJ2-7, with TRBD2 matching over 9 bases. V shed 5 bases and J 3 bases; nucleotides not matched to a gene: 11. This CDR3 comprises 16 residues. Germline V gene lookup returns CDR1 SGHVS and CDR2 FNYEAQ. In DNA form, the CDR3 reads TGTGCCAGCAGCCCGGCCGGGACTAGCCGAGTCTACGAGCAGTACTTC. Translated: CASSPAGTSRVYEQYF.

This chain links TRBV27 with TRBJ1-3; unclear D gene. Germline V CDR1 and CDR2: MNHEY, SMNVEV (reference sequence). V lost 0 bases to trimming and J lost 0 bases, with 6 bases between them. The CDR3 sequence is 15 residues long. The CDR3 loop is CASSLSGYSGNTIYF. Written as DNA, the CDR3 is TGTGCCAGCAGTTTATCGGGGTACTCTGGAAACACCATATATTTT.

The gene calls are TRBV5-4 and TRBJ1-3; no clear D gene. The CDR3 is 15 amino acids. Germline-derived CDR1 and CDR2 are SGHNT and YYREEE (reference sequence). V lost 2 bases, J lost 0 bases, and 9 bases lay in between. CDR3 amino acids: CASSFSESSGNTIYF. The CDR3 nucleotides read TGTGCCAGCAGCTTCAGTGAGAGCTCTGGAAACACCATATATTTT.

The rearrangement links TRBV5-1 to TRBJ2-1; no definite D call. Germline V gene data show CDR1 as SGHRS and CDR2 as YFSETQ. Trimming stripped 0 bases from V and 5 bases from J, with 6 bases between. This CDR3 has 13 amino acids. Written as DNA, the CDR3 is TGCGCCAGCAGCTTGGCAGAGAACAATGAGCAGTTCTTC. Encoded protein: CASSLAENNEQFF.

The chain links TRBV4-3 to TRBJ2-4; D is ambiguous. The CDR3 consists of 14 residues. The germline gives CDR1 LGHNA, CDR2 YSLEER. The V gene lost 0 bases and the J gene lost 13 bases, with 16 bases spanning the gap. CDR3 amino acids: CASSQDRPPGRQYF. For the CDR3, the DNA is TGCGCCAGCAGCCAAGATCGTCCGCCCGGGCGACAGTACTTC.

In regard to this clone: In the same sample, other DNA sequences code for this CDR3. The chain uses TRBV6-5 and TRBJ2-7; unclear D gene. Trimming stripped 2 bases from V and 4 bases from J, with 9 bases between. Germline values: CDR1 MNHEY, CDR2 SVGAGI. The CDR3 runs to 13 residues. CDR3 bases: TGTGCCAGCAGTTACGGGCAGATATACGAGCAGTACTTC. It encodes CASSYGQIYEQYF.

The chain carries TRBV5-1 and TRBJ1-5; D is perhaps TRBD1 (6 bases). The V gene's germline CDR1 is SGHRS and CDR2 YFSETQ. The CDR3 loop spans 16 amino acids. Trimming pared 3 bases from V and 4 bases from J, leaving 17 bases between. CDR3 sequence: CASSSDHRERNQPQHF. DNA of the CDR3: TGCGCCAGCAGCTCGGACCACAGGGAGCGGAATCAGCCCCAGCATTTT. The full variable domain, rest sourced from reference TRBV5-1 and TRBJ1-5, is KAGVTQTPRYLIKTRGQQVTLSCSPISGHRSVSWYQQTPGQGLQFLFEYFSETQRNKGNFPGRFSGRQFSNSRSEMNVSTLELGDSALYLCASSSDHRERNQPQHFGDGTRLSIL.

The genes are TRBV6-5 and TRBJ2-3; possibly TRBD2 for D (7 bases). Germline assignment: CDR1 MNHEY and CDR2 SVGAGI. Trimming left V 4 bases short and J 8 bases short, with 22 bases between. The CDR3 totals 16 residues. CDR3 nucleotides: TGTGCCAGCAGTTTACTACCTAGCGGATCGGGGGCTACGCAGTATTTT. Translated: CASSLLPSGSGATQYF.

This clone turned up a few times. The chain combines TRBV20-1 with TRBJ1-2; no clear D. V was cut by 4 bases and J by 2 bases, with 5 bases left in between. The CDR3 is 11 amino acids. Germline V gene lookup returns CDR1 DFQATT and CDR2 SNEGSKA (reference sequence). In DNA form, the CDR3 reads TGCAGTGCTATCGGAAACTATGGCTACACCTTC. It yields the protein CSAIGNYGYTF.

This clone occurred a few times. This chain uses TRBV4-1 with TRBJ1-5; the match to TRBD1 covers 9 bases. The ends lost 1 base at V and 4 bases at J; junction bases unmatched: 5. CDR3 length: 16 amino acids. The germline CDR1 and CDR2 sequences are MGHRA and YSYEKL. This CDR3 reads CASSQGRDRANQPQHF. CDR3 bases: TGCGCCAGCAGCCAAGGCCGGGACAGGGCTAATCAGCCCCAGCATTTT.

V is TRBV7-2 and J is TRBJ2-1; 8 bases are a match to TRBD2. The CDR3 contains 16 residues. The V and J ends lost 1 base and 0 bases, in that order; junction bases with no gene match: 2. Germline-derived CDR1 and CDR2 are SGHTA and FQGNSA. DNA of the CDR3: TGTGCCAGCAGCTTAGAGGGACTAGGCTCCTACAATGAGCAGTTCTTC. Its protein is CASSLEGLGSYNEQFF. Full variable domain (outside the CDR3, taken from reference TRBV7-2 and TRBJ2-1): GAGVSQSPSNKVTEKGKDVELRCDPISGHTALYWYRQSLGQGLEFLIYFQGNSAPDKSGLPSDRFSAERTGGSVSTLTIQRTQQEDSAVYLCASSLEGLGSYNEQFFGPGTRLTVL.

The chain combines TRBV6-1 with TRBJ1-2; TRBD1 matches 7 bases. The CDR3 loop spans 15 amino acids. Germline CDR1 reads MNHNS; CDR2 reads SASEGT. V gave up 1 base and J gave up 5 bases; unmatched junction bases: 7. This chain's CDR3 is CASSEDSTGNYGYTF. As DNA, the CDR3 is TGTGCCAGCAGTGAAGATTCGACAGGGAATTATGGCTACACCTTC.

V gene TRBV5-6 combines with J gene TRBJ2-1; TRBD2 matches at 9 bases. Looked up from germline, CDR1 is SGHDT and CDR2 is YYEEEE. This CDR3 spans 15 amino acids. J lost 4 bases, V lost 4 bases, and 6 bases had no gene match. CDR3 amino acids: CASSTGTSTYNEQFF. The CDR3 DNA sequence: TGTGCCAGCAGCACAGGGACTAGCACGTACAATGAGCAGTTCTTC.

The count of this clone is one. The J gene is TRBJ1-1, the V gene TRBV13; perhaps TRBD1 as D (6 bases). Trimming removed 5 bases from V and 8 bases from J, with 12 bases in between. CDR3 size: 12 residues. Germline lookup yields CDR1 PRHDT and CDR2 FYEKMQ (reference sequence). CDR3 sequence reads: CASSGKDSEAFF. The CDR3 region has the DNA TGTGCCAGCAGCGGGAAGGACAGCGAAGCTTTCTTT.

The CDR3 spells CASSSQSVSYEQYF. Written as DNA, the CDR3 is TGTGCCAGCAGTTCCCAAAGCGTTTCCTACGAGCAGTACTTC. The chain is built from TRBV28 and TRBJ2-7; the D is unclear. CDR3 length equals 14 residues. V was cut by 4 bases and J by 1 base, with 11 bases left in between. Germline V gene sequence: CDR1 MDHEN, CDR2 SYDVKM. Supplemented by reference TRBV28 and TRBJ2-7, the full variable domain reads DVKVTQSSRYLVKRTGEKVFLECVQDMDHENMFWYRQDPGLGLRLIYFSYDVKMKEKGDIPEGYSVSREKKERFSLILESASTNQTSMYLCASSSQSVSYEQYFGPGTRLTVT.

J is TRBJ1-1 and V is TRBV7-8; no reliable D call. CDR3 length: 15 amino acids. Deletions cut 1 base from V and 5 bases from J, with 14 bases between. The germline V gene has CDR1 SGHVS and CDR2 FQNEAQ. As DNA, the CDR3 is TGTGCCAGCAGCTTAGTTTACAACCGTTGGACTGAAGCTTTCTTT. Its translation: CASSLVYNRWTEAFF.